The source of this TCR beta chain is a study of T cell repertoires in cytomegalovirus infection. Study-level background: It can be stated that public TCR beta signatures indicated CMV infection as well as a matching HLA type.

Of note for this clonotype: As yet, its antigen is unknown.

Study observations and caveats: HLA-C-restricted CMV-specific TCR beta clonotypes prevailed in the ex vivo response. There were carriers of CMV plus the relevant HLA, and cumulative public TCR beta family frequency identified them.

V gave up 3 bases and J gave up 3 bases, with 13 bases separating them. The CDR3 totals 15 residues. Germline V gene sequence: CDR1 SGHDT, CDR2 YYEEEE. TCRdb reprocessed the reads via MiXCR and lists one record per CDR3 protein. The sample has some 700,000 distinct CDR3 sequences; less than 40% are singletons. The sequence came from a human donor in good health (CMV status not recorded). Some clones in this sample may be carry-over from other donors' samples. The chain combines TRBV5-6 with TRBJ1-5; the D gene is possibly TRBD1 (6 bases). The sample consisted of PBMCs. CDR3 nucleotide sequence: TGTGCCAGCAGCTACCGGACAGCCGCCAATCAGCCCCAGCATTTT. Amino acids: CASSYRTAANQPQHF.